The clone carrying this TCR beta chain was seen ten or more times. This entry comes from a study of T-cell memory formation after mild COVID-19. One entry per CDR3 protein results from TCRdb running MiXCR on the 5' RACE reads. The sample carries fewer than 15,000 distinct CDR3 sequences, more than 10% recorded once. This CDR3 is 18 amino acids long. Germline lookup yields CDR1 DFQATT and CDR2 SNEGSKA (reference sequence). The V end was cut by 0 bases, the J end by 1 base, with 19 bases between. V gene TRBV20-1 combines with J gene TRBJ2-1, with D possibly TRBD1 on 8 matching bases. The clonotype comes from an adult woman who had mild COVID-19 (a few samples of this study predate the infection). Cell type and time point are not known. The sequenced sample was PBMCs or a T cell subset sorted from them (not recorded which). The CDR3 DNA is TGCAGTGCTAGAGACCTCAACCTACAGGGGGGGTCCTACAATGAGCAGTTCTTC. This encodes CSARDLNLQGGSYNEQFF.